The sequence of this T cell receptor (beta chain) was determined in a study of T cell responses to AZD1222 COVID-19 vaccine. Study summary: The analysis combined second doses at about 4 or about 12 weeks.

Measured with immunoSEQ multiplex PCR; TCRdb has only the in-frame clones, and not every one. The data show over 150,000 clones, about 90% seen once. Study-wide results and caveats: With two AZD1222 doses given, Spike-specific TCR breadth and depth both rose.

A remark on this clone: What it binds is unknown.

Per the germline V gene, CDR1 is MDHEN and CDR2 is SYDVKM. The CDR3 has 12 residues. V was trimmed by 3 bases and J by 10 bases, leaving 12 bases between them. This clonotype was sampled from an adult in good health. This rearrangement joins TRBV28 to TRBJ1-1; no firm D call. The input for sequencing was peripheral blood, taken on day 0 of AZD1222 vaccination. CDR3 DNA: TGTGCCAGCAGTTTCTCGGCCCACGGAGCTTTCTTT. This encodes CASSFSAHGAFF.